One and the same sample provided the 26 T cell receptor beta chains below, sequenced in a study of CD8+ T cells in alopecia areata. The authors extracted RNA and reverse transcribed it into cDNA as the sequencing template. Sequencing used immunoSEQ multiplex PCR; TCRdb keeps in-frame clones, though not all of them. The sample includes 200,000 to 250,000 clones, about three fifths of them seen just once. The specimen was CD4+ T cells sorted from blood, collected at week 0. The receptors were sampled from a human donor with alopecia areata.

The genes are TRBV19 and TRBJ1-5, with 7 bases identical to TRBD1. The CDR3 covers 14 residues. Germline values: CDR1 LNHDA, CDR2 SQIVND (reference sequence). The junction had 2 bases not matched to a gene; V was cut back by 3 bases and J by 3 bases. CDR3 loop: CASSIGQVNQPQHF. In DNA form, the CDR3 reads TGTGCCAGTAGTATCGGACAGGTCAATCAGCCCCAGCATTTT. Looking up the rest from reference TRBV19 and TRBJ1-5 gives the full variable domain: DGGITQSPKYLFRKEGQNVTLSCEQNLNHDAMYWYRQDPGQGLRLIYYSQIVNDFQKGDIAEGYSVSREKKESFPLTVTSAQKNPTAFYLCASSIGQVNQPQHFGDGTRLSIL.

This sequence joins TRBV27 and TRBJ1-2; D ambiguous. This CDR3 is built from 14 residues. The V gene lost 6 bases and the J gene lost 0 bases, with 11 bases spanning the gap. Germline V lookup: CDR1 MNHEY, CDR2 SMNVEV (reference sequence). CDR3 bases: TGTGCCAGCAGGACAACAAGAGCTAACTATGGCTACACCTTC. Protein: CASRTTRANYGYTF.

The rearrangement links TRBV30 to TRBJ2-1; 11 bases match TRBD2. V was pared by 2 bases and J by 6 bases, with 6 bases of the junction left unmatched. The CDR3 has 15 amino acids. In germline, CDR1 is GTSNPN, CDR2 SVGIG (reference sequence). The DNA of the CDR3 is TGTGCCTGGAGTAAAGGGACTAGCGGATTCAATGAGCAGTTCTTC. Its protein product is CAWSKGTSGFNEQFF.

Comment on this clone: Other DNA sequences in the same sample also yield this CDR3. This chain links TRBV7-9 with TRBJ1-2; D perhaps matches TRBD1 (5 bases). The V end lost 4 bases, the J end lost 5 bases, and 8 bases lay between the germline ends. CDR1 is SEHNR and CDR2 is FQNEAQ in the germline V gene (reference sequence). The CDR3 is 12 amino acids. This CDR3 is CASSSEGYGYTF. CDR3 DNA sequence: TGTGCCAGCAGCTCCGAGGGGTATGGCTACACCTTC.

The count of this clone is one. The V gene is TRBV2, the J gene TRBJ1-1, with D possibly matching TRBD1 (5 bases). The CDR3 is 14 amino acids. V lost 5 bases to trimming and J lost 4 bases, with 14 bases between them. Germline loops: CDR1 SNHLY, CDR2 FYNNEI. The DNA for the CDR3 is TGTGCCAGCAGTAAAGAGGGGTTGGGCACTGAAGCTTTCTTT. Amino acid sequence: CASSKEGLGTEAFF.

The chain links TRBV25-1 to TRBJ2-2, with TRBD1 as a possible D gene (6 bases). V lost 4 bases, J lost 0 bases, and 12 bases lay in between. The length of the CDR3 is 16 residues. Looked up from germline, CDR1 is MGHDK and CDR2 is SYGVNS. The CDR3 nucleotides are TGTGCCAGCAGTGGGAACAGGGCTTCGAACACCGGGGAGCTGTTTTTT. Amino acid sequence: CASSGNRASNTGELFF.

The chain joins TRBV28 to TRBJ1-1; D uncertain. Trimming removed 1 base at V and 4 bases at J, with 4 bases between. Germline lookup yields CDR1 MDHEN and CDR2 SYDVKM. The CDR3 runs 12 residues. CDR3 coding DNA: TGTGCCAGCAGTTTATTTAGCACTGAAGCTTTCTTT. Translated: CASSLFSTEAFF.

The chain has TRBV11-2 and TRBJ1-1; no clear D. Germline loops: CDR1 SGHAT, CDR2 FQNNGV. The CDR3 has 14 amino acids. V was clipped by 2 bases and J by 2 bases, with 9 bases between them. The CDR3 is CASSLFPENTEAFF. CDR3 in DNA: TGTGCCAGCAGCTTATTTCCGGAAAACACTGAAGCTTTCTTT. Complete variable domain (other parts from reference TRBV11-2 and TRBJ1-1): EAGVAQSPRYKIIEKRQSVAFWCNPISGHATLYWYQQILGQGPKLLIQFQNNGVVDDSQLPKDRFSAERLKGVDSTLKIQPAKLEDSAVYLCASSLFPENTEAFFGQGTRLTVV.

As concerns this clone: Other DNA sequences of this sample code for an identical CDR3. This chain links TRBV5-6 with TRBJ2-1, with no clear D. The CDR3 loop spans 15 amino acids. V lost 0 bases, J lost 0 bases, and 7 bases lay in between. From germline, CDR1 is SGHDT and CDR2 YYEEEE. This CDR3 reads CASSLGLSSYNEQFF. In DNA form, the CDR3 reads TGTGCCAGCAGCTTGGGACTGAGCTCCTACAATGAGCAGTTCTTC.

V usage is TRBV2 and J usage is TRBJ2-7; 8 bases map to TRBD2. Trimming cost V 6 bases and J 3 bases; bases outside gene matches: 13. From germline, CDR1 is SNHLY and CDR2 FYNNEI. This CDR3 has 16 amino acids. The CDR3 DNA sequence: TGTGCCAGCAGGGCGGCCTTAGCGGGGTCCGACTACGAGCAGTACTTC. Translation: CASRAALAGSDYEQYF.

There are a few counts of this clone. CDR3 DNA sequence: TGTGCCAGCAGCCAAGACAGGGCCTATGGCTACACCTTC. As protein: CASSQDRAYGYTF. The chain links TRBV14 to TRBJ1-2, with a tentative D call TRBD1 (5 bases). V was trimmed by 0 bases and J by 4 bases, leaving 6 bases between them. The CDR3 contains 13 residues. Germline loops: CDR1 SGHDN, CDR2 FVKESK.

This chain uses TRBV27 with TRBJ1-2; D remains unclear. Germline V gene data show CDR1 as MNHEY and CDR2 as SMNVEV (reference sequence). Trimming removed 6 bases from V and 3 bases from J, with 11 bases in between. This CDR3 region has 13 residues. CDR3 DNA: TGTGCCAGCAGACTATCAGGTTACTATGGCTACACCTTC. Amino acid sequence: CASRLSGYYGYTF.

The chain is built from TRBV5-1 and TRBJ2-6; no firm D call. CDR3 size: 14 residues. Germline CDR1 is SGHRS and CDR2 is YFSETQ. The V and J ends lost 6 bases and 0 bases respectively, with 7 bases between them. The CDR3 loop reads CASKISSGANVLTF. Written as DNA, the CDR3 is TGCGCCAGCAAAATTTCCTCTGGGGCCAACGTCCTGACTTTC.

The chain joins TRBV4-2 to TRBJ1-6; perhaps TRBD1 as D (6 bases). V dropped 4 bases and J dropped 9 bases, with 22 bases sitting between them. Looked up from germline, CDR1 is LGHNA and CDR2 is YNFKEQ. CDR3 length: 17 residues. The CDR3 nucleotides read TGTGCCAGCAGCCTAAACACCCGTACAGGGTTGGGTTCACCCCTCCACTTT. As protein: CASSLNTRTGLGSPLHF.

The chain joins TRBV6-5 to TRBJ1-2; D gene uncertain. Trimming removed 2 bases at V and 7 bases at J, with 11 bases between. In germline, CDR1 is MNHEY, CDR2 SVGAGI. The CDR3 runs to 13 residues. As DNA, the CDR3 is TGTGCCAGCAGTTACCTCGGCGTGGGTGGCTACACCTTC. This codes for CASSYLGVGGYTF.

V gene TRBV7-9 combines with J gene TRBJ2-7, with D possibly being TRBD1 (5 bases). Germline V gene sequence: CDR1 SEHNR, CDR2 FQNEAQ (reference sequence). Trimming pared 6 bases from V and 2 bases from J, leaving 11 bases between. The CDR3 contains 13 residues. The CDR3 DNA is TGTGCCAGCAGTCCGGACACAGCCTACGAGCAGTACTTC. Its protein product is CASSPDTAYEQYF.

The chain carries TRBV7-3 and TRBJ2-5; either TRBD1 or TRBD2 may fit D (5 bases each). The germline CDR1 and CDR2 sequences are SGHTA and FQGTGA. Trimming removed 5 bases at V and 5 bases at J, with 12 bases between. This CDR3 is 13 amino acids long. The DNA of the CDR3 is TGTGCCAGCAGCGGGGACCGGAGGGAGACCCAGTACTTC. Translated, it gives CASSGDRRETQYF.

This clone has only a few counts. The J gene is TRBJ1-1, the V gene TRBV5-1, with D possibly matching TRBD1 (5 bases). V was clipped by 4 bases and J by 6 bases, with 10 bases between them. The CDR3 covers 12 residues. Germline values: CDR1 SGHRS, CDR2 YFSETQ. The CDR3: CASSPLGAEAFF. The CDR3 nucleotides are TGCGCCAGCAGCCCCCTAGGGGCTGAAGCTTTCTTT.

The chain couples TRBV25-1 to TRBJ2-7; D remains unclear. The CDR3 contains 12 residues. The ends were cut back, 0 bases at V and 4 bases at J, with 4 bases in the middle. The germline V gene encodes CDR1 MGHDK and CDR2 SYGVNS. Here the CDR3 DNA reads TGTGCCAGCAGTGAATACAGTTACGAGCAGTACTTC. This codes for CASSEYSYEQYF.

A few counts support this clone. The V call is TRBV4-2, the J call TRBJ2-7; 7 positions match TRBD2. The CDR3 is 16 residues long. V was clipped by 0 bases and J by 2 bases; unmatched bases: 7. The germline CDR1 and CDR2 sequences are LGHNA and YNFKEQ. The CDR3 loop reads CASSQDMTSPTYEQYF. CDR3 DNA: TGTGCCAGCAGCCAAGACATGACTAGCCCCACCTACGAGCAGTACTTC.

The rearrangement uses TRBV7-8 and TRBJ1-6, with 7 bases fitting TRBD1. The germline V gene encodes CDR1 SGHVS and CDR2 FQNEAQ. The CDR3 covers 16 residues. V lost 1 base and J lost 7; bases outside the gene matches: 7. The CDR3 DNA reads as TGTGCCAGCAGCTTAGAAGGGGGCGAGCTCAATTCACCCCTCCACTTT. Amino acids: CASSLEGGELNSPLHF. The full variable domain, in which reference TRBV7-8 and TRBJ1-6 provide the parts outside the CDR3, is GAGVSQSPRYKVAKRGQDVALRCDPISGHVSLFWYQQALGQGPEFLTYFQNEAQLDKSGLPSDRFFAERPEGSVSTLKIQRTQQEDSAVYLCASSLEGGELNSPLHFGNGTRLTVT.

Note on this clone: Other DNA sequences in this sample translate to the same CDR3. The CDR3, as DNA: TGTGCCAGCAGTCCTAGCGGGATGAACACCGGGGAGCTGTTTTTT. This gives the protein CASSPSGMNTGELFF. The chain couples TRBV5-4 to TRBJ2-2; TRBD2 matches 9 bases. This CDR3 is 15 amino acids long. Trimming at V came to 5 bases and at J to 1 base, leaving 3 bases not matched to a gene. Germline-derived CDR1 and CDR2 are SGHNT and YYREEE (reference sequence).

This clone was recorded once. The chain uses TRBV29-1 and TRBJ2-2; tentative D call: TRBD1 (6 bases). Germline V gene data show CDR1 as SQVTM and CDR2 as ANQGSEA. V shed 6 bases and J shed 3 bases, with 14 bases lying between them. The CDR3 contains 14 residues. The CDR3 DNA sequence: TGCAGCGTGGGCAAGGGGGAGTACACCGGGGAGCTGTTTTTT. This sequence encodes CSVGKGEYTGELFF.

The chain links TRBV27 to TRBJ1-2; D perhaps matches TRBD1 (6 bases). The CDR3 totals 13 residues. Germline values: CDR1 MNHEY, CDR2 SMNVEV (reference sequence). V shed 2 bases and J shed 4 bases, with 8 bases lying between them. For the CDR3, the DNA is TGTGCCAGCAGTTTACAGGGGACCTATGGCTACACCTTC. Its translation is CASSLQGTYGYTF.

The chain carries TRBV5-1 and TRBJ2-7; 8 bases align to TRBD1. CDR1 is SGHRS, CDR2 YFSETQ, per germline. V was clipped by 2 bases and J by 4 bases; unmatched bases: 14. The CDR3 loop spans 17 amino acids. CDR3 in amino acids: CASSFGTGEPRHYEQYF. The DNA of the CDR3 is TGCGCCAGCAGCTTCGGGACAGGAGAACCACGACATTACGAGCAGTACTTC. The full variable domain, completed using reference TRBV5-1 and TRBJ2-7, is KAGVTQTPRYLIKTRGQQVTLSCSPISGHRSVSWYQQTPGQGLQFLFEYFSETQRNKGNFPGRFSGRQFSNSRSEMNVSTLELGDSALYLCASSFGTGEPRHYEQYFGPGTRLTVT.

The CDR3 DNA reads as TGTGCCAGCAGCTTAGGAGGGTCTGCGGGGCATGGCTACACCTTC. Translating it yields CASSLGGSAGHGYTF. The chain uses TRBV7-9 and TRBJ1-2; D is possibly TRBD1 (5 bases). Deletions cut 1 base from V and 6 bases from J, with 15 bases between. From germline, CDR1 is SEHNR and CDR2 FQNEAQ (reference sequence). CDR3 length: 15 residues.